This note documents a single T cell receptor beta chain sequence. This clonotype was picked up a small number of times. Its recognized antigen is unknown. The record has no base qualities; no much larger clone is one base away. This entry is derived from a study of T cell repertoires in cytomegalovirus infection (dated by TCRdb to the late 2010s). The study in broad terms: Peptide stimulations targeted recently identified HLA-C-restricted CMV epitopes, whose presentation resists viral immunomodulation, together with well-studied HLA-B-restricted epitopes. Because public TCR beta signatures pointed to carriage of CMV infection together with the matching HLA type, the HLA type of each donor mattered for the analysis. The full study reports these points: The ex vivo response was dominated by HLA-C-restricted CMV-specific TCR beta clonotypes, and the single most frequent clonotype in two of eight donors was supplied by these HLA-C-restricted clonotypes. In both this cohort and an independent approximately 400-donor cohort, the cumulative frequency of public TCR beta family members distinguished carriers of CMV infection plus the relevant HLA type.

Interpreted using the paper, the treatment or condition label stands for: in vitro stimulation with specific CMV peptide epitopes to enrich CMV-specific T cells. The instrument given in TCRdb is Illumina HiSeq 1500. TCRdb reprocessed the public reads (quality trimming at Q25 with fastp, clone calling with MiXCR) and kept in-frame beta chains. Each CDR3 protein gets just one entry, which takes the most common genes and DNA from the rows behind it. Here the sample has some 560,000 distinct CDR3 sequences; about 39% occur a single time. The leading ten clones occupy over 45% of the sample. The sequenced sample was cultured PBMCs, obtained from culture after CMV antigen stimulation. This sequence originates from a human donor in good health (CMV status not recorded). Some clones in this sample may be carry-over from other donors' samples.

The CDR3: CASSLVEGSTDTQYF. The DNA sequence is as follows: TGTGCCAGCAGCTTAGTGGAGGGAAGCACAGATACGCAGTATTTT. The chain couples TRBV7-6 to TRBJ2-3; the D gene is perhaps TRBD2, on 6 matching bases. Trimming costs V 1 base and J 0 bases, and their ends lie 8 bases apart. CDR1 and CDR2, looked up from the germline V gene, are SGHVS and FNYEAQ. The CDR3 contains 15 residues, cysteine and phenylalanine counted. The DNA shown is the 45-base CDR3, in frame from base 1.